This TCR beta chain was identified in a study of OX40 agonist ivuxolimab in advanced cancers. The method was immunoSEQ multiplex PCR; TCRdb's version includes in-frame clones alone and lacks a portion of them. This table has 50,000 to 75,000 clones, about nine tenths appearing once. V lost 2 bases and J lost 0; bases outside the gene matches: 7. This CDR3 is built from 17 residues. From germline, CDR1 is MNHNS and CDR2 SASEGT. Autoimmune disease history or systemic immunosuppression disqualified patients. The chain joins TRBV6-1 to TRBJ1-5, with 7 bases that match TRBD1. Sequencing was performed on CD4+ or CD8+ T cells sorted from blood, taken in a trial of the OX40 agonist ivuxolimab. This sequence was found in an adult with an advanced solid tumor such as melanoma, head and neck, liver or kidney cancer. Written as DNA, the CDR3 is TGTGCCAGCAGTGAAATCCAGGGGGGGGATAGCAATCAGCCCCAGCATTTT. Its protein product is CASSEIQGGDSNQPQHF.